This entry lists 8 T cell receptor beta chains sequenced from one sample in a study of shared clonotypes between healthy human individuals. TCRdb's copy holds only in-frame clones and misses some; the assay was immunoSEQ multiplex PCR. The sample contains about 2.1 million clones, roughly 95% of which appear only once. The naive CD8 fraction comprised CD45RO-negative cells positively selected for CCR7 and excluded terminally differentiated effector memory CD45RA+ cells. The specimen sequenced was naive CD8+ T cells from PBMCs. The receptors originated from a man younger than 35 in good health. Some clones in this sample may be carry-over from other donors' samples.

V and J are TRBV5-4 and TRBJ2-7; no reliable D call. The germline V gene has CDR1 SGHNT and CDR2 YYREEE (reference sequence). The CDR3 sequence is 14 residues long. The ends were cut back, 0 bases at V and 1 base at J, with 8 bases in the middle. The CDR3 nucleotides read TGTGCCAGCAGCTTGGACAGCCGGTCCTACGAGCAGTACTTC. Residues: CASSLDSRSYEQYF.

Written as DNA, the CDR3 is TGTGCCAGCAGCCTAAGGGCCTTCAGCGGGAGGCCGGGGACCGGGGAGCTGTTTTTT. Translation: CASSLRAFSGRPGTGELFF. The V and J genes are TRBV7-8 and TRBJ2-2, with 9 bases that match TRBD2. J was trimmed by 5 bases and V by 5 bases; bases with no gene match: 18. CDR1 and CDR2 (germline): SGHVS, FQNEAQ. The CDR3 covers 19 residues.

This chain links TRBV7-9 with TRBJ1-2, with D possibly TRBD1 on 5 matching bases. The germline CDR1 and CDR2 sequences are SEHNR and FQNEAQ (reference sequence). Trimming took off 5 bases at V and 11 bases at J, with 15 bases between the two ends. This CDR3 is built from 12 residues. The DNA of the CDR3 is TGTGCCAGCAGCGCCATAGAGGGACCTTACACCTTC. Amino acids: CASSAIEGPYTF.

The chain is built from TRBV28 and TRBJ2-4; a possible D gene is TRBD2 (6 bases). V was pared by 5 bases and J by 5 bases, with 13 bases between. Germline-derived CDR1 and CDR2 are MDHEN and SYDVKM. The CDR3 runs to 14 residues. The CDR3 DNA is TGTGCCAGCAGTAGGGACCCGGGAGAAAACATTCAGTACTTC. Protein: CASSRDPGENIQYF. Full variable domain (outside the CDR3, taken from reference TRBV28 and TRBJ2-4): DVKVTQSSRYLVKRTGEKVFLECVQDMDHENMFWYRQDPGLGLRLIYFSYDVKMKEKGDIPEGYSVSREKKERFSLILESASTNQTSMYLCASSRDPGENIQYFGAGTRLSVL.

The V call is TRBV6-5, the J call TRBJ2-2; D tentatively reads TRBD1 or TRBD2 (5 bases each). Germline V gene lookup returns CDR1 MNHEY and CDR2 SVGAGI. Trimming stripped 0 bases from V and 1 base from J, with 9 bases between. The CDR3 is 16 amino acids. The CDR3 DNA reads as TGTGCCAGCAGTTACTCGGGACGGCAGAACACCGGGGAGCTGTTTTTT. It codes for CASSYSGRQNTGELFF.

About this clone itself: The same CDR3 can be traced to other DNA sequences in this sample. The chain recombines TRBV5-6 with TRBJ2-7; 10 bases align to TRBD1. Germline CDR1 SGHDT, CDR2 YYEEEE. This CDR3 spans 13 amino acids. V shed 3 bases, J shed 4 bases, and the junction held 1 base outside the gene matches. In DNA, the CDR3 is TGTGCCAGCAGCTGGGGACAGGGGTACGAGCAGTACTTC. Translated, it gives CASSWGQGYEQYF. Variable domain in full (rest from reference TRBV5-6 and TRBJ2-7): DAGVTQSPTHLIKTRGQQVTLRCSPKSGHDTVSWYQQALGQGPQFIFQYYEEEERQRGNFPDRFSGHQFPNYSSELNVNALLLGDSALYLCASSWGQGYEQYFGPGTRLTVT.

The chain combines TRBV27 with TRBJ1-4, with D perhaps matching TRBD1 (5 bases). Trimming removed 8 bases at V and 6 bases at J, with 16 bases between. The CDR3 loop spans 14 amino acids. Germline V gene lookup returns CDR1 MNHEY and CDR2 SMNVEV (reference sequence). The CDR3 protein is CASGVRGPYEKLFF. CDR3 DNA: TGTGCCAGCGGGGTGAGGGGACCCTATGAAAAACTGTTTTTT.

The rearrangement joins TRBV6-5 to TRBJ1-1; possibly TRBD1 for D (6 bases). CDR1 is MNHEY and CDR2 is SVGAGI in the germline V gene. Trimming left V 2 bases short and J 7 bases short, with 14 bases between. The CDR3 is made up of 14 amino acids. The CDR3 nucleotides read TGTGCCAGCAGTTACGGTCCGGGGGCGATTGAAGCTTTCTTT. Protein sequence: CASSYGPGAIEAFF.